This TCR beta chain emerged from a study of prognosis after radiotherapy for stage I lung cancer. Background on the study: Enrolled patients comprised around 15 with newly diagnosed primary stage I lung tumors and five with oligometastatic NSCLC after surgical resection of the primary tumor. Distant metastases after radiotherapy occurred in a few patients at a median of around seven months; around 15 showed no significant progression. Study results and caveats: When patients developed distant metastases, their Shannon entropy after stereotactic body radiation therapy was lower. Differences in TRBV and TRBJ gene usage were reportedly observed between patients with and without metastases.

Amplification of the TCR beta CDR3 (from genomic DNA) was done by two-round multiplex PCR. Each TRBV and TRBJ gene had its own primer in the first PCR round. MiXCR was run by TCRdb on the multiplex PCR reads, yielding one entry per CDR3 protein. The repertoire includes some 24,000 distinct CDR3 sequences, under 40% of them detected once, and approximately 60% sits in the top ten. About this clonotype itself: The antigen is not known.

The CDR3 covers 13 residues. Germline values: CDR1 DFQATT, CDR2 SNEGSKA (reference sequence). J lost 10 bases, V lost 3 bases, and 9 bases had no gene match. The gene calls are TRBV20-1 and TRBJ2-1; 7 nucleotides agree with TRBD1. The TCR originated in a donor over 45 with non-small cell lung cancer. Specimen: PBMCs, collected before or after stereotactic body radiation therapy (not recorded which). CDR3 residues: CSASKGADVEQFF. CDR3 coding DNA: TGCAGTGCTAGTAAGGGGGCGGATGTCGAGCAGTTCTTC.